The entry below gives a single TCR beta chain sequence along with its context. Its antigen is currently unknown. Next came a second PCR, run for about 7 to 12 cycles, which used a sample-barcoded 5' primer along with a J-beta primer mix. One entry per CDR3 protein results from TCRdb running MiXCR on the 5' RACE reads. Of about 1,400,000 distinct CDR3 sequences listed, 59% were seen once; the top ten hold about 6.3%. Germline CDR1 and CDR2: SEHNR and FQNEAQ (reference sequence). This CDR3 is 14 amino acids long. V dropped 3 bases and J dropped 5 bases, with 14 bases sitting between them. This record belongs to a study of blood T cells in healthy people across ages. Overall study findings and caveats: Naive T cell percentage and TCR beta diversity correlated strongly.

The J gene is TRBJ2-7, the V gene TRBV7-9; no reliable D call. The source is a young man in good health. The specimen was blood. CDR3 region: CASSLYEDLDEQYF. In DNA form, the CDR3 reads TGTGCCAGCAGCTTGTATGAGGATTTGGACGAGCAGTACTTC.